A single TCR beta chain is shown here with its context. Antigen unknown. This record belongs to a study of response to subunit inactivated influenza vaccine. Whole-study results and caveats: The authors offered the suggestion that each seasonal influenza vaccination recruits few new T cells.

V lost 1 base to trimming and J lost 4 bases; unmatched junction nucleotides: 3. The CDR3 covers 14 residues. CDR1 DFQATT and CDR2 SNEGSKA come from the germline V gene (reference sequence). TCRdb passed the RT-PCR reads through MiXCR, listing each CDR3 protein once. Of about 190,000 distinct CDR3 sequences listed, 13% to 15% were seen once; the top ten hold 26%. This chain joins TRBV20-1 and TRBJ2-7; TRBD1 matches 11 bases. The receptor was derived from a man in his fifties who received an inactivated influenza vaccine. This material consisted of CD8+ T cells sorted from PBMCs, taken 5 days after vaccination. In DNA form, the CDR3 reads TGCAGTGCTAGAGGGACAGGGGGCGGGTACGAGCAGTACTTC. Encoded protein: CSARGTGGGYEQYF.